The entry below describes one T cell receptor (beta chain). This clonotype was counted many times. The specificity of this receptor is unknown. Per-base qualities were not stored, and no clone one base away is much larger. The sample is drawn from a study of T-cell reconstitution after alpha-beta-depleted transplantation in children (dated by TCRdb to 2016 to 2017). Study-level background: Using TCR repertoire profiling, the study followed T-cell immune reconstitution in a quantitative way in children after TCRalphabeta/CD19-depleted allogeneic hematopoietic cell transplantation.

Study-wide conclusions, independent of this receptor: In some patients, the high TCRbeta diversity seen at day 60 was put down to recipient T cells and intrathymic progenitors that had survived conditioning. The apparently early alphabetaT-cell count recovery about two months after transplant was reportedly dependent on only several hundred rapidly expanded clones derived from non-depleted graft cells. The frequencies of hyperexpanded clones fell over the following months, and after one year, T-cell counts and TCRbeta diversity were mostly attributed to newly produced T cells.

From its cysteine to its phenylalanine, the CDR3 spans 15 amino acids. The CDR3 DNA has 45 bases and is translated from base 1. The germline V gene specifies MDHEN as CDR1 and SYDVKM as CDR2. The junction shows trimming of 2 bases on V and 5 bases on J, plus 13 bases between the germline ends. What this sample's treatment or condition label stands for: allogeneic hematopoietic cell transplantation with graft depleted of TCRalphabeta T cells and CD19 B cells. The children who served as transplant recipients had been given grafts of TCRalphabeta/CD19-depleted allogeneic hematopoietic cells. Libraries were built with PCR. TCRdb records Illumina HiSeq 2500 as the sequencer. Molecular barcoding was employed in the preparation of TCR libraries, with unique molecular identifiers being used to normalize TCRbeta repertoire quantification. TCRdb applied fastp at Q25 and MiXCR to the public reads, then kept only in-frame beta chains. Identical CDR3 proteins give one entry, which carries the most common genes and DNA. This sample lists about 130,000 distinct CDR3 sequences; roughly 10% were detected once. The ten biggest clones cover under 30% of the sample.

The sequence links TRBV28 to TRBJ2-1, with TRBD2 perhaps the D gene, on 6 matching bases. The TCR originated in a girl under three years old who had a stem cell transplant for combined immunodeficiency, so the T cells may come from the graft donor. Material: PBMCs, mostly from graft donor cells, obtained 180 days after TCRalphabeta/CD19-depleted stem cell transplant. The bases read TGTGCCAGCAGTTTACGGGGGACTCCTGACAATGAGCAGTTCTTC. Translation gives CASSLRGTPDNEQFF. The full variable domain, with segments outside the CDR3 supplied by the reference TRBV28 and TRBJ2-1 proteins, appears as DVKVTQSSRYLVKRTGEKVFLECVQDMDHENMFWYRQDPGLGLRLIYFSYDVKMKEKGDIPEGYSVSREKKERFSLILESASTNQTSMYLCASSLRGTPDNEQFFGPGTRLTVL.